Each of the 8 T cell receptor beta chains below was sequenced from the same sample in a study of shared clonotypes between healthy human individuals. Libraries were prepared by immunoSEQ multiplex PCR; TCRdb keeps only in-frame clonotypes and omits some of them. Of 1.5 million to 1.9 million clones in the sample, 95% to 99% were seen once. Sequenced sample: naive CD4+ T cells sorted from blood. Subset described: CD45RA+ positively selected. These receptor sequences come from a man aged 30 to 45 in good health.

The DNA of the CDR3 is TGTGCCAGCAGCTTAAGGGACAGGGGAGAGCAGTTCTTC. Protein: CASSLRDRGEQFF. The chain recombines TRBV7-6 with TRBJ2-1; the match to TRBD1 covers 10 bases. Per germline, CDR1 SGHVS and CDR2 FNYEAQ. The length of the CDR3 is 13 residues. Trimming took 2 bases from V and 10 from J; bases not matched to a gene: 2.

The V gene is TRBV5-4, the J gene TRBJ2-5, with 8 positions matching TRBD2. Losses at the gene ends were 3 bases for V and 5 bases for J; bases not matched to a gene: 12. The CDR3 is made up of 16 amino acids. CDR1 and CDR2 from the germline V gene are SGHNT and YYREEE (reference sequence). CDR3 DNA: TGTGCCAGCAGCTCCGGGGGGACTAGGGTCCTGGAGACCCAGTACTTC. Its translation is CASSSGGTRVLETQYF.

A remark on this clone: The germline gene is not matched at one end of the junction; a read error may be the cause. This chain uses TRBV15 with TRBJ2-5, with a tentative D call TRBD2 (5 bases). The CDR3 consists of 14 residues. Germline V gene sequence: CDR1 LNHNV, CDR2 YYDKDF (reference sequence). Here the CDR3 reads CATSPDYGQGTQYF. The CDR3 nucleotides read TGTGCCACCAGCCCCGACTACGGTCAAGGGACCCAGTACTTC. Together with reference TRBV15 and TRBJ2-5, the CDR3 gives the full variable domain: DAMVIQNPRYQVTQFGKPVTLSCSQTLNHNVMYWYQQKSSQAPKLLFHYYDKDFNNEADTPDNFQSRRPNTSFCFLDIRSPGLGDTAMYLCATSPDYGQGTQYFGPGTRLLVL.

The V gene is TRBV2, the J gene TRBJ2-1; D is undetermined. With 8 bases removed from V and 6 bases from J, the gap between germline ends came to 20 bases. There are 15 residues in the CDR3. The germline V gene has CDR1 SNHLY and CDR2 FYNNEI. CDR3 coding DNA: TGTGCCAGCGTCCGAAGAGTGGCTAGAGGCAATGAGCAGTTCTTC. Protein: CASVRRVARGNEQFF.

The chain joins TRBV28 to TRBJ1-1; TRBD1 agrees at 9 bases. Trimming at V came to 6 bases and at J to 1 base, leaving 9 bases not matched to a gene. The CDR3 contains 16 residues. Looked up from germline, CDR1 is MDHEN and CDR2 is SYDVKM. The CDR3 sequence is CASSPPPGQGNTEAFF. The CDR3 DNA follows: TGTGCCAGCAGCCCCCCTCCGGGACAGGGGAACACTGAAGCTTTCTTT.

The chain recombines TRBV4-1 with TRBJ2-1; D uncertain. Deletions cut 3 bases from V and 3 bases from J, with 15 bases between. The CDR3 extends over 16 amino acids. CDR1 and CDR2 from the germline V gene are MGHRA and YSYEKL. CDR3 sequence reads: CASSHFGQSIYNEQFF. In DNA, the CDR3 is TGCGCCAGCAGCCACTTTGGGCAGTCGATCTACAATGAGCAGTTCTTC.

The V and J genes are TRBV9 and TRBJ2-7; 11 positions agree with TRBD2. Germline-derived CDR1 and CDR2 are SGDLS and YYNGEE. V lost 3 bases, J lost 5 bases, and 7 bases stayed unmatched. The CDR3 is 15 residues long. Here the CDR3 DNA reads TGTGCCAGCAGCGGGGTAGCGGGAGGGTTTAACGAGCAGTACTTC. It codes for CASSGVAGGFNEQYF.

The chain uses TRBV19 and TRBJ2-7; 14 positions agree with TRBD2. The CDR3 has 15 residues. Losses at the gene ends were 4 bases for V and 9 bases for J; bases not matched to a gene: 8. Germline CDR1 LNHDA, CDR2 SQIVND (reference sequence). The CDR3 is CASSREGTSGSAQYF. As DNA, the CDR3 is TGTGCCAGTAGTAGGGAAGGGACTAGCGGGAGCGCGCAGTACTTC.